This T cell receptor beta chain is drawn from a study of shared clonotypes between healthy human individuals. Study conclusions and caveats: A limitation of the genetic and exposure-history diversity represented arose from few donors.

A remark on this clone: Its matching antigen is unknown.

Healthy HIV-negative adults without recent acute infections or vaccinations served as donors. Genomic DNA for unsorted samples was obtained from about 90 million PBMCs. Per the original methods: ImmunoSEQ yielded junction-only sequences lacking quality scores, so filtering differed. The assay was immunoSEQ multiplex PCR, and TCRdb's table has in-frame clones only and misses some. The DNA was the basis for D and trimming; V, J and clone size are from that table. In the table there are approximately 500,000 clones, approximately 79% of which are singletons. The TCR was taken from a woman in her thirties or forties in good health. Some clones in this sample may be carry-over from other donors' samples. Sequenced input: PBMCs.

DNA of the CDR3: TGTGCCAGCAGTTTACAGGAGTTTGGCTACACCTTC. Translating gives CASSLQEFGYTF. The V and J genes are TRBV28 and TRBJ1-2; no definite D call. V dropped 2 bases and J dropped 7 bases, with 8 bases sitting between them. Germline CDR1 MDHEN, CDR2 SYDVKM. The CDR3 is 12 amino acids.